These 19 T cell receptor beta chains originate from one sample sequenced in a study of T cell clonality in common variable immunodeficiency. Generated by immunoSEQ multiplex PCR, the TCRdb table keeps only in-frame clones and is missing some. The record shows about 28,000 clones for this sample, with no singletons present. The sequencing sample was made of peripheral blood mononuclear cells. These receptors were taken from a person aged 18 to 70 in good health.

Ten or more counts support this clone. The read terminates 3 residues ahead of where the CDR3 ends, so the germline J gene completes it. The chain has TRBV6-1 and TRBJ1-6; 9 nucleotides agree with TRBD1. The germline V gene encodes CDR1 MNHNS and CDR2 SASEGT. After removal of 2 bases from V and 9 bases from J, the junction contained 8 bases not matched to a gene. CDR3 length: 16 amino acids. CDR3: CASSETHGTGSSPLHF. CDR3 DNA (partial): TGTGCCAGCAGTGAAACACACGGGACAGGGAGTTCACCC.

A note on this clone: From the germline J gene comes the end of the CDR3, since the read stops 3 residues before it. The J gene is TRBJ2-3, the V gene TRBV2; 8 nucleotides agree with TRBD1. The CDR3 contains 15 residues. The V segment lost 4 bases and the J segment 2 bases; nucleotides outside the gene matches: 5. Germline V gene lookup returns CDR1 SNHLY and CDR2 FYNNEI. Here the CDR3 reads CASSAQGANTDTQYF. Partial CDR3 DNA: TGTGCCAGCAGTGCTCAGGGGGCTAACACAGATACG. The full variable domain, rest sourced from reference TRBV2 and TRBJ2-3, is EPEVTQTPSHQVTQMGQEVILRCVPISNHLYFYWYRQILGQKVEFLVSFYNNEISEKSEIFDDQFSVERPDGSNFTLKIRSTKLEDSAMYFCASSAQGANTDTQYFGPGTRLTVL.

Note on this clone: At one end the junction does not follow the germline gene, possibly because of a read error. From the germline J gene comes the end of the CDR3, since the read stops 3 residues before it. Other DNA sequences in this specimen translate into the identical CDR3. This chain connects TRBV19 to TRBJ1-3, with TRBD1 identical over 7 bases. Germline lookup yields CDR1 LNHDA and CDR2 SQIVND (reference sequence). This CDR3 has 14 amino acids. CDR3 bases read: TGTGCCAGCGCACAGGGGAGCTCTGGAAACACG. Its protein is CASAQGSSGNT. The CDR3 as a whole reads CASAQGSSGNTIYF.

This clone has just a few counts. Read data end 3 residues before the CDR3 end; the end is taken from the germline J gene. The V gene is TRBV7-9, the J gene TRBJ2-5; 9 bases align to TRBD2. Germline trimming cut 3 bases from V and 5 bases from J; bases unmatched to any gene: 4. This CDR3 has 14 residues. CDR1 is SEHNR, CDR2 FQNEAQ, per germline (reference sequence). The CDR3 loop reads CASSLPGTSETQYF. The CDR3 DNA, read in part, is TGTGCCAGCAGCTTGCCCGGGACTAGCGAGACC.

This clone has ten or more counts. The sequence runs out 3 residues before the end of the CDR3; the remainder is reconstructed from the germline J gene. This chain links TRBV29-1 with TRBJ1-2; D may be TRBD1 (6 bases). CDR1 and CDR2 (germline): SQVTM, ANQGSEA. V was pared by 6 bases and J by 5 bases, with 16 bases between. The CDR3 has 13 residues. The covered CDR3 bases are TGCAGCGTGGCGGACAGATCCCCTTATGGC. Amino acids: CSVADRSPYG. From start to end, the CDR3 is CSVADRSPYGYTF. Variable domain in full (rest from reference TRBV29-1 and TRBJ1-2): SAVISQKPSRDICQRGTSLTIQCQVDSQVTMMFWYRQQPGQSLTLIATANQGSEATYESGFVIDKFPISRPNLTFSTLTVSNMSPEDSSIYLCSVADRSPYGYTFGSGTRLTVV.

The sample holds many counts of this clone. The read terminates 3 residues ahead of where the CDR3 ends, so the germline J gene completes it. V and J are TRBV5-1 and TRBJ2-1; 8 bases agree with TRBD2. From germline, CDR1 is SGHRS and CDR2 YFSETQ. The CDR3 extends over 16 amino acids. V lost 1 base and J lost 8; bases outside the gene matches: 11. CDR3 residues: CASSLRGLALSDEQFF. The CDR3 bases that were read are TGCGCCAGCAGCTTGAGAGGACTAGCATTATCGGATGAG. Full variable domain (outside the CDR3, taken from reference TRBV5-1 and TRBJ2-1): KAGVTQTPRYLIKTRGQQVTLSCSPISGHRSVSWYQQTPGQGLQFLFEYFSETQRNKGNFPGRFSGRQFSNSRSEMNVSTLELGDSALYLCASSLRGLALSDEQFFGPGTRLTVL.

This clone was picked up many times. The observed sequence ends 3 residues before the CDR3 terminus, with the missing tail filled in from the germline J gene. The rearrangement joins TRBV10-3 to TRBJ2-7; 9 bases line up with TRBD1. The trim removed 6 bases at V and 1 base at J, leaving 7 bases unmatched. Looked up from germline, CDR1 is ENHRY and CDR2 is SYGVKD. CDR3 length: 15 residues. The sequenced CDR3 bases are TGTGCCATCAGGTCGGACAGGGGCAATTCCTACGAG. Translating gives CAIRSDRGNSYE. The CDR3 reads in full as CAIRSDRGNSYEQYF.

This clone came up many times. The read comes to an end 3 residues before the CDR3 does, leaving the germline J gene to fill in the end. This chain connects TRBV28 to TRBJ2-5; D ambiguous. The germline CDR1 and CDR2 sequences are MDHEN and SYDVKM. The CDR3 sequence is 12 residues long. Trimming left V 4 bases short and J 3 bases short, with 6 bases between. The CDR3 protein is CASSSVEETQYF. The covered CDR3 bases are TGTGCCAGCAGTTCCGTTGAAGAGACC.

This clone was recorded a few times. Coverage ceases 3 residues before the CDR3 finishes, and the germline J gene fills in the end. The chain carries TRBV20-1 and TRBJ2-1; 9 bases fit TRBD1. Germline trimming cut 0 bases from V and 8 bases from J; bases unmatched to any gene: 11. Germline-derived CDR1 and CDR2 are DFQATT and SNEGSKA (reference sequence). The CDR3 is made up of 16 amino acids. The CDR3 region is CSARDTGGAAIYEQFF. The CDR3 bases that were read are TGCAGTGCTAGAGACACAGGGGGCGCGGCGATATATGAG.

This clone was observed many times. The read terminates 3 residues ahead of where the CDR3 ends, so the germline J gene completes it. The V gene is TRBV5-1, the J gene TRBJ2-3; 8 bases match TRBD2. J gave up 0 bases and V 0 bases, and 0 bases lay outside the gene matches. CDR3 length equals 15 residues. Germline V gene data show CDR1 as SGHRS and CDR2 as YFSETQ. The DNA read from the CDR3 is TGCGCCAGCAGCTTGGTAGCGGGGAGCACAGATACG. It encodes CASSLVAGSTDT. The full CDR3 protein is CASSLVAGSTDTQYF. Full variable domain (outside the CDR3, taken from reference TRBV5-1 and TRBJ2-3): KAGVTQTPRYLIKTRGQQVTLSCSPISGHRSVSWYQQTPGQGLQFLFEYFSETQRNKGNFPGRFSGRQFSNSRSEMNVSTLELGDSALYLCASSLVAGSTDTQYFGPGTRLTVL.

Many counts were recorded for this clone. Sequencing ends 3 residues short of the CDR3 end; the germline J gene provides the rest. This chain links TRBV20-1 with TRBJ2-1, with 11 nucleotides matching TRBD1. CDR1 is DFQATT, CDR2 SNEGSKA, per germline (reference sequence). CDR3 length: 13 residues. Unmatched junction bases numbered 6, after V lost 6 bases and J lost 8 bases. The CDR3 DNA, read in part, is TGCAGTGCCCCCGGGACAGGGGGACATGAG. Its protein product is CSAPGTGGHE. From start to end, the CDR3 is CSAPGTGGHEQFF.

This clone has a count of ten or more. The CDR3 end falls 3 residues outside the read, so it is completed with the germline J gene. The J gene is TRBJ2-3, the V gene TRBV5-4, with D unclear. Germline loops: CDR1 SGHNT, CDR2 YYREEE (reference sequence). The CDR3 has 12 residues. The CDR3 sequence: CASSAAQGTQYF. CDR3 bases read: TGTGCCAGCAGCGCCGCCCAAGGGACG.

This clone was counted many times. The read stops 3 residues short of the end of the CDR3; the missing end is completed from the germline J gene. The genes are TRBV5-1 and TRBJ1-2, with 10 bases that match TRBD1. Germline values: CDR1 SGHRS, CDR2 YFSETQ. This CDR3 contains 13 residues. The CDR3: CASSKDRGGNYTF. The DNA read from the CDR3 is TGCGCCAGCAGCAAGGACAGGGGGGGGAAC. Filled out from reference TRBV5-1 and TRBJ1-2, the complete variable domain reads KAGVTQTPRYLIKTRGQQVTLSCSPISGHRSVSWYQQTPGQGLQFLFEYFSETQRNKGNFPGRFSGRQFSNSRSEMNVSTLELGDSALYLCASSKDRGGNYTFGSGTRLTVV.

In its sample, this clone was seen many times. The CDR3 is CATSRGRDRNAYEQYF. The part of the CDR3 DNA that was read is TGTGCCACCAGCAGAGGAAGGGACAGAAACGCCTACGAG. The chain is built from TRBV15 and TRBJ2-7; 7 nucleotides agree with TRBD1. The CDR3 is cut off 3 residues early in the read; its end comes from the germline J gene. Trimming removed 1 base from V and 2 bases from J; junction bases left unmatched: 8. Germline CDR1 and CDR2: LNHNV and YYDKDF (reference sequence). The CDR3 sequence is 16 residues long.

This clone was counted at least ten times. The read ends 3 residues shy of where the CDR3 ends; the end is completed using the germline J gene. This chain joins TRBV5-4 and TRBJ2-3; 7 bases align to TRBD1. The CDR3 is 16 residues long. Looked up from germline, CDR1 is SGHNT and CDR2 is YYREEE (reference sequence). The V and J ends lost 3 bases and 0 bases, in that order; junction bases with no gene match: 7. CDR3 region: CASSSGQAPSTDTQYF. Incomplete CDR3 DNA: TGTGCCAGCAGCTCTGGACAGGCCCCTAGCACAGATACG.

This clone was recorded at least ten times. The CDR3 is cut off 3 residues early in the read; its end comes from the germline J gene. V and J are TRBV29-1 and TRBJ2-7, with TRBD2 matching over 7 bases. The CDR3 runs 12 residues. Germline V CDR1 and CDR2: SQVTM, ANQGSEA. Losses at the gene ends were 3 bases for V and 4 bases for J; bases not matched to a gene: 3. The sequenced CDR3 bases are TGCAGCGTTGAGACTAGCAGGTACGAG. Translation: CSVETSRYE. The whole CDR3 region reads CSVETSRYEQYF.

In this sample, this clone turned up many times. The read halts 3 residues ahead of the CDR3 end, with the missing end drawn from the germline J gene. The chain recombines TRBV5-1 with TRBJ2-3; D call uncertain. Germline V lookup: CDR1 SGHRS, CDR2 YFSETQ. V lost 1 base to trimming and J lost 2 bases, with 8 bases between them. The CDR3 sequence is 14 residues long. CDR3 amino acids: CASSLKGSTDTQYF. The part of the CDR3 DNA that was read is TGCGCCAGCAGCTTGAAAGGGTCCACAGATACG. Drawing the rest from reference TRBV5-1 and TRBJ2-3, the complete variable domain is KAGVTQTPRYLIKTRGQQVTLSCSPISGHRSVSWYQQTPGQGLQFLFEYFSETQRNKGNFPGRFSGRQFSNSRSEMNVSTLELGDSALYLCASSLKGSTDTQYFGPGTRLTVL.

This clone was recorded at least ten times. Sequencing ends 3 residues short of the CDR3 end; the germline J gene provides the rest. V usage is TRBV19 and J usage is TRBJ1-2; TRBD1 matches 7 bases. The CDR3 runs 14 residues. Germline assignment: CDR1 LNHDA and CDR2 SQIVND (reference sequence). Partial CDR3 DNA: TGTGCCAGTAGATGGGGGACAGATTATATGGGC. Translating it yields CASRWGTDYMG. The entire CDR3 reads CASRWGTDYMGYTF. The complete variable domain, with remaining parts taken from reference TRBV19 and TRBJ1-2, reads DGGITQSPKYLFRKEGQNVTLSCEQNLNHDAMYWYRQDPGQGLRLIYYSQIVNDFQKGDIAEGYSVSREKKESFPLTVTSAQKNPTAFYLCASRWGTDYMGYTFGSGTRLTVV.

Concerning this clone itself: The DNA ends 3 residues before the CDR3 does, and the rest of the CDR3 is filled in from the germline J gene. V is TRBV5-1 and J is TRBJ1-2, with a possible D match to TRBD1 (5 bases). The germline V and J ends were trimmed by 4 bases and 2 bases, with 12 bases remaining between them. Germline CDR1 reads SGHRS; CDR2 reads YFSETQ. CDR3 size: 14 residues. The sequenced part of the CDR3 DNA is TGCGCCAGCAGCCCGATGGGGGGGAACTATGGC. Translated: CASSPMGGNYG. The CDR3 in its entirety is CASSPMGGNYGYTF.